This T cell receptor (beta chain) was captured in a study of HIV-infected patients and healthy controls. This clonotype showed up many times. Using its own MiXCR run on the 5' RACE reads, TCRdb lists one record per CDR3 protein. The top ten hold around 24% of the sample, which has around 18,000 distinct CDR3 sequences, roughly 17% seen once. The length of the CDR3 is 13 residues. CDR1 SEHNR and CDR2 FQNEAQ come from the germline V gene (reference sequence). Between the trimmed V and J ends, which lost 2 bases and 1 base, there was a span of 6 bases. This TCR came from a human donor in good health. The chain employs TRBV7-9 and TRBJ2-7; the D is unclear. The sample consisted of CD8+ T cells from blood. CDR3 nucleotide sequence: TGTGCCAGCAGCTTATCGGAATCCTACGAGCAGTACTTC. This codes for CASSLSESYEQYF.